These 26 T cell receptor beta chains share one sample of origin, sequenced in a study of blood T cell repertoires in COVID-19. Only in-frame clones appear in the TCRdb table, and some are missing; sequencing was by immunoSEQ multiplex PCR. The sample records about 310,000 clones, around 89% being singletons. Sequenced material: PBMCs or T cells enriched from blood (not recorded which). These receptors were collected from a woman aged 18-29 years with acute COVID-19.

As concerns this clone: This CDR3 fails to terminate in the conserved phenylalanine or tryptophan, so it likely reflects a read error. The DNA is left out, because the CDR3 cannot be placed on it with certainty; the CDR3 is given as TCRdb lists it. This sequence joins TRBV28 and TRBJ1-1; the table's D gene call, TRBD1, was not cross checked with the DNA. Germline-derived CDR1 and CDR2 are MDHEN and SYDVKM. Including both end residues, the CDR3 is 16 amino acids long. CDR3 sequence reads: CASTDQNQAWEQATCC.

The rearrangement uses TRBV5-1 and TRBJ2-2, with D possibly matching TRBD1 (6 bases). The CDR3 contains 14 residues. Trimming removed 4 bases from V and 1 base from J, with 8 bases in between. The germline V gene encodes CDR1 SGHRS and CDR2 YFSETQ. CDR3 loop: CASSPGQNTGELFF. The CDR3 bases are TGCGCCAGCAGCCCGGGACAGAACACCGGGGAGCTGTTTTTT.

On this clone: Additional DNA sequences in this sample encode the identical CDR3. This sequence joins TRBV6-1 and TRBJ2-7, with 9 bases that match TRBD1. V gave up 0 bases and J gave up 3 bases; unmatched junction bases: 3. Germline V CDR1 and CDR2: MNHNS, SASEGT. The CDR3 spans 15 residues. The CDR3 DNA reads TGTGCCAGCAGTGAAGCGTCGGGACAGGGCTACGAGCAGTACTTC. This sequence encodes CASSEASGQGYEQYF.

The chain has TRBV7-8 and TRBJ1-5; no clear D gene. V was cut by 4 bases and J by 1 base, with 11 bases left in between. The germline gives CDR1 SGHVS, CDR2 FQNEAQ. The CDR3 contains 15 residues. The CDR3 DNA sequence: TGTGCCAGCAGCTCCTACATAGCGAGCAATCAGCCCCAGCATTTT. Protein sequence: CASSSYIASNQPQHF.

CDR3 sequence: CASSLRGNNNSPLHF. DNA for the CDR3: TGTGCCAGCAGCTTAAGGGGGAACAATAATTCACCCCTCCACTTT. The chain has TRBV7-9 and TRBJ1-6; possibly TRBD1 for D (6 bases). CDR1 is SEHNR and CDR2 is FQNEAQ in the germline V gene (reference sequence). This CDR3 has 15 residues. V was shortened by 2 bases and J by 5 bases, with 10 bases between the two germline ends.

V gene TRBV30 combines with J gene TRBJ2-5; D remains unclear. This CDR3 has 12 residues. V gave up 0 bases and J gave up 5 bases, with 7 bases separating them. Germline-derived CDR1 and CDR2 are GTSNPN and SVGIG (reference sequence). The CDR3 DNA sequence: TGTGCCTGGAGTGTATTCGGGGAGACCCAGTACTTC. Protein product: CAWSVFGETQYF.

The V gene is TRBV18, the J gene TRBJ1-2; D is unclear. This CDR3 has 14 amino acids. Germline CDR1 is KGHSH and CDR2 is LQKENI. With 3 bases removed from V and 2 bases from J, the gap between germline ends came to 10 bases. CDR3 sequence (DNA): TGTGCCAGCTCACCTCCCAACAGCAACTATGGCTACACCTTC. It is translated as CASSPPNSNYGYTF.

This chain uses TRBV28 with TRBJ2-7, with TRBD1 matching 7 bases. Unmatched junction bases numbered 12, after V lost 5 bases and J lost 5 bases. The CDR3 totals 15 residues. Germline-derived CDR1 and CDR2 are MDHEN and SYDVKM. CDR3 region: CASSTMTGFYHEQYF. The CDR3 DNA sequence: TGTGCCAGCAGTACTATGACAGGGTTTTACCACGAGCAGTACTTC.

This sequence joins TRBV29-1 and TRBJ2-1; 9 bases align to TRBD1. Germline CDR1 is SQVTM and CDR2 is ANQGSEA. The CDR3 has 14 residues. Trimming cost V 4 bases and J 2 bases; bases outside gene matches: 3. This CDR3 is CSVGTGGTYNEQFF. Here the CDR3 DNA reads TGCAGCGTTGGTACAGGGGGCACCTACAATGAGCAGTTCTTC.

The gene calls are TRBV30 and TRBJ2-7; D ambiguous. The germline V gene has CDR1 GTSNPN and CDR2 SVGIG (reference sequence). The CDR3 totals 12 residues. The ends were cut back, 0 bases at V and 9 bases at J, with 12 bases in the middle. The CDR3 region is CAWSVSATGQYF. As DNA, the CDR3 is TGTGCCTGGAGTGTATCCGCCACTGGGCAGTACTTC. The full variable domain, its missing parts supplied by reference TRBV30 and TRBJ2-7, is SQTIHQWPATLVQPVGSPLSLECTVEGTSNPNLYWYRQAAGRGLQLLFYSVGIGQISSEVPQNLSASRPQDRQFILSSKKLLLSDSGFYLCAWSVSATGQYFGPGTRLTVT.

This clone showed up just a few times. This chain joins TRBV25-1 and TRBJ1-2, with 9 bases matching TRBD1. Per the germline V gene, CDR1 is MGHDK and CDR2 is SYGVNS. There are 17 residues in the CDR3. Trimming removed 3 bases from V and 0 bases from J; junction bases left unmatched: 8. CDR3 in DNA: TGTGCCAGCAGTGACCCGGGACAGGGCACGACTAACTATGGCTACACCTTC. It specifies CASSDPGQGTTNYGYTF.

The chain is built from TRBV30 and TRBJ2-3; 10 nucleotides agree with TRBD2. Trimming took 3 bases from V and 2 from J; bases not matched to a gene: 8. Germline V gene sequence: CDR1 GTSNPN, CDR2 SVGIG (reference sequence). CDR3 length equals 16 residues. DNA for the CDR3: TGTGCCTGGAGGTTACACGGGACTAGCGACACAGATACGCAGTATTTT. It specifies CAWRLHGTSDTDTQYF.

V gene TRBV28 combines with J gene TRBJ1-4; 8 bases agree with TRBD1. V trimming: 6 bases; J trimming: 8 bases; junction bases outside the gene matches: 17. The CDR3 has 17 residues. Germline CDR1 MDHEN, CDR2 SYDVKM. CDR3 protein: CASRQAPRTGTEEKLFF. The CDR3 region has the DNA TGTGCCAGCAGGCAAGCCCCTCGGACAGGGACGGAGGAAAAACTGTTTTTT.

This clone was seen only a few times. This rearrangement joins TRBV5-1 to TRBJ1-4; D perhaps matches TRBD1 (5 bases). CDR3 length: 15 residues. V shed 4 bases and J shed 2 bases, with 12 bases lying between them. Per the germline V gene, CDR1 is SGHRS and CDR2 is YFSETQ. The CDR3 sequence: CASSPRQGTNEKLFF. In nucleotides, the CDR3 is TGCGCCAGCAGCCCTCGGCAGGGCACTAATGAAAAACTGTTTTTT.

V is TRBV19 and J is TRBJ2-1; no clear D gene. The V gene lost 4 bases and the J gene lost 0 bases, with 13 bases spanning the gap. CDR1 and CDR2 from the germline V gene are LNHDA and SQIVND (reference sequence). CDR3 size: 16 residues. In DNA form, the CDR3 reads TGTGCCAGTAGTACCCCGACTGAAAGCTCCTACAATGAGCAGTTCTTC. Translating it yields CASSTPTESSYNEQFF.

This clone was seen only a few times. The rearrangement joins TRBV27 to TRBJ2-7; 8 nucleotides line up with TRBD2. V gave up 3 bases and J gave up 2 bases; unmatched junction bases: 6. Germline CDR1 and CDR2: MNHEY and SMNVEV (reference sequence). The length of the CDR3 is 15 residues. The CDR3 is CASSFLTSGTYEQYF. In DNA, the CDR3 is TGTGCCAGCAGTTTCCTTACTAGCGGAACCTACGAGCAGTACTTC.

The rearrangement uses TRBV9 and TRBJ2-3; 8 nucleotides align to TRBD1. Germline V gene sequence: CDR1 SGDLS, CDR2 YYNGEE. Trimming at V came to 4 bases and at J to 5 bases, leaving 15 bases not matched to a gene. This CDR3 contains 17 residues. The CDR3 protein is CASSRHEGQGAGDTQYF. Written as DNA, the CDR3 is TGTGCCAGCAGCCGACACGAAGGACAGGGAGCAGGAGATACGCAGTATTTT.

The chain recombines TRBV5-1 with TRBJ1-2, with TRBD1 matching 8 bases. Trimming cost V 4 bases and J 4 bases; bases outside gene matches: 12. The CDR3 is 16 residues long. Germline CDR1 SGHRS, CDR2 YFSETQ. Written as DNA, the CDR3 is TGCGCCAGCAGCGTCGGACAGGGTGTAAGGTCCTATGGCTACACCTTC. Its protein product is CASSVGQGVRSYGYTF.

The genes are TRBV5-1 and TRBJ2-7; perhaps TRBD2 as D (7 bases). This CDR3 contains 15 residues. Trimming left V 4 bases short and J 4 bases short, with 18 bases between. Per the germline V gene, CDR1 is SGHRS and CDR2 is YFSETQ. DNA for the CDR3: TGCGCCAGCAGCCCCGTTGCGGGGGCACCTTACGAGCAGTACTTC. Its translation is CASSPVAGAPYEQYF.

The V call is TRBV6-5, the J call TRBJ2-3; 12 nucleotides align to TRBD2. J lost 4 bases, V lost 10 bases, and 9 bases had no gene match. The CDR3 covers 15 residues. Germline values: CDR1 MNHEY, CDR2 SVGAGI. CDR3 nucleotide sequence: TGTGCCACCAAAGTAAGACTAGCGGGAGCAGATACGCAGTATTTT. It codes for CATKVRLAGADTQYF.

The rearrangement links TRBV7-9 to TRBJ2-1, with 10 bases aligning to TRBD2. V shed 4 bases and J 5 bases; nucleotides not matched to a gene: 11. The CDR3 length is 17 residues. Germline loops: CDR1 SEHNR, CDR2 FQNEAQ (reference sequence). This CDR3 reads CASSSLWTSGGDNEQFF. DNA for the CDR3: TGTGCCAGCAGCTCCCTCTGGACTAGCGGAGGGGACAATGAGCAGTTCTTC.

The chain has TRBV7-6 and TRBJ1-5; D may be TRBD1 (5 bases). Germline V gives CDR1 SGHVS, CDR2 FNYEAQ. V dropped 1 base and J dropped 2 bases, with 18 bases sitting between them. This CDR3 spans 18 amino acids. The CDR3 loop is CASSLGAVGHMRNQPQHF. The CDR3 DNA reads TGTGCCAGCAGCTTAGGGGCAGTGGGGCATATGCGCAATCAGCCCCAGCATTTT.

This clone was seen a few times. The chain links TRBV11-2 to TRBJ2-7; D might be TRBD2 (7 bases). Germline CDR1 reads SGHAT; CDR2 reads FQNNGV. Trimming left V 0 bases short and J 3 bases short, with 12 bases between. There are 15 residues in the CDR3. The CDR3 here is CASSLDGGPFYEQYF. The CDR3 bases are TGTGCCAGCAGCTTAGACGGGGGGCCTTTCTACGAGCAGTACTTC. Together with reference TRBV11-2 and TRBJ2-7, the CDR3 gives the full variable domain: EAGVAQSPRYKIIEKRQSVAFWCNPISGHATLYWYQQILGQGPKLLIQFQNNGVVDDSQLPKDRFSAERLKGVDSTLKIQPAKLEDSAVYLCASSLDGGPFYEQYFGPGTRLTVT.

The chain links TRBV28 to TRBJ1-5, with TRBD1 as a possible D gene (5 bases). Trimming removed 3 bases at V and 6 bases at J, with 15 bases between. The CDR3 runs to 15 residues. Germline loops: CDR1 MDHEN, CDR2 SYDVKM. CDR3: CASSLGGRTGQPQHF. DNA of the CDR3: TGTGCCAGCAGTTTGGGGGGAAGGACGGGTCAGCCCCAGCATTTT.

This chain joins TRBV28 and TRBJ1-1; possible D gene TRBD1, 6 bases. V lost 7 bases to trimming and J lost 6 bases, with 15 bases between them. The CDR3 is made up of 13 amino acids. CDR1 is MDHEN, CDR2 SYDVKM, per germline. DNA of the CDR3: TGTGCCAGCATCCACCGGACAGCTTCTGAAGCTTTCTTT. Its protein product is CASIHRTASEAFF.

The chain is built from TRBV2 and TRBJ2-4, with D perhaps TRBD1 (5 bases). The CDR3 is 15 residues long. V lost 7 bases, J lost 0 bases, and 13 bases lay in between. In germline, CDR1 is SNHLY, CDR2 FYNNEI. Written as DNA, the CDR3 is TGTGCCAGCACAGGGCCTGCCTTAGCCAAAAACATTCAGTACTTC. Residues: CASTGPALAKNIQYF.